This TCR beta chain is drawn from a study of beta chain features in type 1 diabetes. Study-level findings and limits: Shortening that was moderate but significant affected the TCRB CDR3s of Type 1 diabetes patients in all four CD4+ subsets. When VDJ junctions were examined, type 1 diabetes patients showed fewer insertions and more deletions.

About this clone itself: Antigen unknown.

This CDR3 contains 15 residues. Trimming at V came to 3 bases and at J to 7 bases, leaving 8 bases not matched to a gene. Germline loops: CDR1 MNHEY, CDR2 SVGAGI. Expressed TCRB transcripts were sequenced after all isolated RNA was converted to cDNA. Generated by immunoSEQ multiplex PCR, the TCRdb table keeps only in-frame clones and is missing some. This sample has approximately 29,000 clones; around three fifths occur once, and the top ten carry 2% to 3%. Each donor gave one heparinised blood draw averaging roughly 120 mL. A sort by CD45RO/CCR7/CD25/CD127/CD95/CD27 yielded CD4+ naive, central memory, regulatory and stem cell-like memory cells. Sorted populations all exceeded 95% purity.

This TCR came from a woman in her 30s with type 1 diabetes. The chain is built from TRBV6-5 and TRBJ2-2; 7 bases line up with TRBD2. Sequenced material: Tregs from blood. CDR3 in amino acids: CASSYLGGVSGELFF. The DNA for the CDR3 is TGTGCCAGCAGTTATTTGGGGGGGGTTAGCGGGGAGCTGTTTTTT.